This entry features one T cell receptor (beta chain) sequence. Its antigen is undetermined. Sequencing was performed with immunoSEQ multiplex PCR; in TCRdb, only in-frame clones are kept and a portion is missing. The sample holds around 130,000 clones, 90% to 95% seen once. The sample belongs to a study of T cell responses to AZD1222 COVID-19 vaccine. Study at large: Some second doses came at about 4 weeks and others at about 12 weeks; these were pooled.

The CDR3 spans 14 residues. The germline V gene has CDR1 MNHEY and CDR2 SVGAGI. Trimming at V came to 8 bases and at J to 5 bases, leaving 12 bases not matched to a gene. Findings and limits, study-wide: Recipients of two AZD1222 doses showed rising Spike-specific TCR breadth and depth. Most donors were white British, females outnumbered males, and clonal diversity was possibly underestimated. Repertoires were obtained only post-peak T cell response.

The sample in question was peripheral blood, obtained on day 0 of AZD1222 vaccination. The source is an adult in good health. The chain joins TRBV6-5 to TRBJ2-7; TRBD1 agrees at 7 bases. The CDR3 protein is CASSLETGPHEQYF. The CDR3 nucleotides read TGTGCCAGCTCCCTGGAGACAGGGCCCCACGAGCAGTACTTC.